These 27 T cell receptor beta chains were all obtained from the same sample, sequenced in a study of shared clonotypes between healthy human individuals. Sequencing used immunoSEQ multiplex PCR; TCRdb keeps in-frame clones, though not all of them. The sample records some 580,000 clones, roughly 98% being singletons. Naive CD8 cells comprised CD45RO-negative, CCR7-positively selected cells, excluding terminally differentiated effector memory CD45RA+ cells. The sequencing input was naive CD8+ T cells sorted from blood. All receptors come from a man aged 25-45 years in good health.

The chain employs TRBV5-1 and TRBJ1-5; TRBD1 matches at 7 bases. CDR1 is SGHRS and CDR2 is YFSETQ in the germline V gene. The CDR3 runs 15 residues. V lost 0 bases to trimming and J lost 3 bases; unmatched junction nucleotides: 3. CDR3 amino acids: CASSLGGQNNQPQHF. CDR3 sequence (DNA): TGCGCCAGCAGCTTGGGGGGACAGAACAATCAGCCCCAGCATTTT.

This chain connects TRBV9 to TRBJ2-1; 12 positions agree with TRBD2. J gave up 5 bases and V 0 bases, and 12 bases lay outside the gene matches. The germline CDR1 and CDR2 sequences are SGDLS and YYNGEE. CDR3 length equals 19 residues. CDR3 sequence: CASSVEVASGRAVHNEQFF. The CDR3 DNA reads TGTGCCAGCAGCGTAGAAGTTGCTAGCGGGAGGGCGGTCCACAATGAGCAGTTCTTC.

V usage is TRBV4-3 and J usage is TRBJ2-3, with D uncertain. The CDR3 sequence is 14 residues long. Germline V CDR1 and CDR2: LGHNA, YSLEER. V was clipped by 1 base and J by 0 bases, with 5 bases between them. The CDR3, as DNA: TGCGCCAGCAGCCAAGTCGGGAGCACAGATACGCAGTATTTT. It yields the protein CASSQVGSTDTQYF.

The rearrangement joins TRBV11-2 to TRBJ2-7; D is perhaps TRBD1 (6 bases). V dropped 1 base and J dropped 3 bases, with 10 bases sitting between them. Germline V lookup: CDR1 SGHAT, CDR2 FQNNGV. CDR3 length: 14 residues. CDR3 residues: CASSLVTGFYEQYF. The CDR3 coding sequence is TGTGCCAGCAGCTTAGTTACAGGGTTCTACGAGCAGTACTTC.

The chain carries TRBV29-1 and TRBJ2-7; D unresolved. Between the trimmed V and J ends, which lost 7 bases and 0 bases, there was a span of 13 bases. CDR1 is SQVTM, CDR2 ANQGSEA, per germline. The CDR3 runs to 13 residues. CDR3 loop: CSARHSSSYEQYF. The CDR3 bases are TGCAGCGCACGACACTCAAGCTCCTACGAGCAGTACTTC.

This sequence joins TRBV7-2 and TRBJ2-1, with TRBD2 matching 10 bases. CDR1 is SGHTA, CDR2 FQGNSA, per germline. CDR3 length equals 15 residues. After removal of 5 bases from V and 4 bases from J, the junction contained 5 bases not matched to a gene. In DNA, the CDR3 is TGTGCCAGCAGCATAGGACTAGCGGTATACAATGAGCAGTTCTTC. This gives the protein CASSIGLAVYNEQFF.

The chain carries TRBV4-1 and TRBJ2-2; D call uncertain. The CDR3 is made up of 11 amino acids. V lost 6 bases and J lost 5, with 4 bases in between. Germline CDR1 and CDR2: MGHRA and YSYEKL. DNA for the CDR3: TGCGCCAGCAGAGGTACCGGGGAGCTGTTTTTT. Amino acids: CASRGTGELFF.

DNA for the CDR3: TGTGCCAGCAGCAGTCCTCGGGCGAGAGAGACCCAGTACTTC. Protein: CASSSPRARETQYF. The chain recombines TRBV7-9 with TRBJ2-5; unclear D gene. Trimming removed 5 bases at V and 4 bases at J, with 14 bases between. This CDR3 spans 14 amino acids. Germline V gene lookup returns CDR1 SEHNR and CDR2 FQNEAQ (reference sequence).

This sequence joins TRBV7-9 and TRBJ2-7; 10 bases map to TRBD1. This CDR3 spans 17 amino acids. The germline gives CDR1 SEHNR, CDR2 FQNEAQ (reference sequence). J was trimmed by 0 bases and V by 5 bases; bases with no gene match: 10. CDR3 loop: CASSHTPGQGSSYEQYF. The CDR3 region has the DNA TGTGCCAGCAGCCACACCCCGGGACAGGGGAGCTCCTACGAGCAGTACTTC. Full variable domain (outside the CDR3, taken from reference TRBV7-9 and TRBJ2-7): DTGVSQNPRHKITKRGQNVTFRCDPISEHNRLYWYRQTLGQGPEFLTYFQNEAQLEKSRLLSDRFSAERPKGSFSTLEIQRTEQGDSAMYLCASSHTPGQGSSYEQYFGPGTRLTVT.

This clone appeared a single time. This rearrangement joins TRBV7-6 to TRBJ1-1; D gene uncertain. This CDR3 comprises 14 residues. CDR1 is SGHVS and CDR2 is FNYEAQ in the germline V gene. V was shortened by 1 base and J by 0 bases, with 6 bases between the two germline ends. In DNA, the CDR3 is TGTGCCAGCAGCTTAGGAGGGATGAACACTGAAGCTTTCTTT. This translates into CASSLGGMNTEAFF.

The V gene is TRBV29-1, the J gene TRBJ1-2, with 7 bases that match TRBD1. Germline V gene lookup returns CDR1 SQVTM and CDR2 ANQGSEA. V lost 7 bases, J lost 6 bases, and 20 bases stayed unmatched. There are 16 residues in the CDR3. The CDR3, as DNA: TGCAGCGCCCCGATTGGGACAGTCGGTCCTGTTGATGGCTACACCTTC. It translates to CSAPIGTVGPVDGYTF.

This chain uses TRBV27 with TRBJ2-1, with 10 bases aligning to TRBD1. The CDR3 is 16 amino acids. The germline V gene encodes CDR1 MNHEY and CDR2 SMNVEV (reference sequence). The junction had 9 bases not matched to a gene; V was cut back by 4 bases and J by 6 bases. The CDR3 loop reads CASSWRDRGFSNEQFF. Here the CDR3 DNA reads TGTGCCAGCAGTTGGCGGGACAGGGGCTTCAGCAATGAGCAGTTCTTC.

The gene calls are TRBV7-9 and TRBJ2-1, with 13 bases matching TRBD2. V trimming: 5 bases; J trimming: 3 bases; junction bases outside the gene matches: 13. Germline V lookup: CDR1 SEHNR, CDR2 FQNEAQ (reference sequence). This CDR3 has 19 residues. The CDR3 nucleotides are TGTGCCAGCAGCCCAGGACTAGCGGGAGCAAGGGGGGACTACAATGAGCAGTTCTTC. This gives the protein CASSPGLAGARGDYNEQFF.

This clone was picked up one time. The chain is built from TRBV9 and TRBJ2-7; possible D gene TRBD2, 6 bases. This CDR3 comprises 14 residues. From germline, CDR1 is SGDLS and CDR2 YYNGEE. Deletions cut 4 bases from V and 6 bases from J, with 17 bases between. Written as DNA, the CDR3 is TGTGCCAGCAGCCCAGACCGGGACTCCGTCGAGCAGTACTTC. It specifies CASSPDRDSVEQYF.

The V and J genes are TRBV7-6 and TRBJ1-1; D is unresolved. Germline V gene sequence: CDR1 SGHVS, CDR2 FNYEAQ. Trimming shortened V by 1 base and J by 1 base, and 7 bases separated the two germline ends. This CDR3 comprises 14 residues. In DNA, the CDR3 is TGTGCCAGCAGCTTAGGACACACGAACACTGAAGCTTTCTTT. Amino acids: CASSLGHTNTEAFF.

This clone was seen only once. V and J are TRBV5-8 and TRBJ2-6; 7 bases map to TRBD1. CDR1 and CDR2 from the germline V gene are SGHTS and YDEGEE. This CDR3 has 17 amino acids. The J segment lost 0 bases and the V segment lost 2 bases, leaving 5 bases of the junction unmatched. CDR3 bases: TGTGCCAGCAGCTTCGACAGGGTCACCTCTGGGGCCAACGTCCTGACTTTC. Translated, it gives CASSFDRVTSGANVLTF.

The CDR3 spells CASSREQGPYYYGYTF. For the CDR3, the DNA is TGTGCCAGCAGCCGAGAACAGGGACCCTATTACTATGGCTACACCTTC. The chain links TRBV14 to TRBJ1-2; a weak D match, TRBD1 (6 bases). The CDR3 is 16 residues long. CDR1 is SGHDN and CDR2 is FVKESK in the germline V gene. V lost 4 bases and J lost 3, with 18 bases in between.

The table lists this clone with a count of one. The chain links TRBV6-5 to TRBJ1-5, with D uncertain. V was cut by 6 bases and J by 5 bases, with 11 bases left in between. This CDR3 is built from 13 residues. Germline V gene sequence: CDR1 MNHEY, CDR2 SVGAGI. Written as DNA, the CDR3 is TGTGCCAGCAGCCCCACGGGAGATCAGCCCCAGCATTTT. Amino acids: CASSPTGDQPQHF.

The V and J genes are TRBV25-1 and TRBJ2-5; TRBD1 is a possible D gene (5 bases). This CDR3 comprises 16 residues. Trimming cost V 1 base and J 2 bases, with 14 bases left between them. Germline CDR1 and CDR2: MGHDK and SYGVNS. The CDR3 DNA sequence: TGTGCCAGCAGTGAATTCGGTCGGTCAGGGCAAGAGACCCAGTACTTC. Translation gives CASSEFGRSGQETQYF.

V is TRBV29-1 and J is TRBJ2-2; D gene unclear. Germline assignment: CDR1 SQVTM and CDR2 ANQGSEA. Deletions cut 2 bases from V and 2 bases from J, with 12 bases between. The CDR3 sequence is 15 residues long. DNA for the CDR3: TGCAGCGTTGAAAGGGTGGACGCCAACACCGGGGAGCTGTTTTTT. Its translation is CSVERVDANTGELFF.

The V and J genes are TRBV5-1 and TRBJ2-1; 13 nucleotides match TRBD2. The germline gives CDR1 SGHRS, CDR2 YFSETQ. The CDR3 covers 17 residues. V was pared by 3 bases and J by 5 bases, with 8 bases of the junction left unmatched. The CDR3 DNA sequence: TGCGCCAGCAGCTCCGAGACTAGCGGGAGGATTCACAATGAGCAGTTCTTC. Amino acid sequence: CASSSETSGRIHNEQFF.

The rearrangement links TRBV30 to TRBJ2-2; no clear D. CDR3 length: 10 amino acids. Trimming pared 4 bases from V and 5 bases from J, leaving 2 bases between. The germline CDR1 and CDR2 sequences are GTSNPN and SVGIG (reference sequence). DNA for the CDR3: TGTGCCTGGAAAACCGGGGAGCTGTTTTTT. Amino acids: CAWKTGELFF.

CDR3: CASIAWAGQQETQYF. The CDR3 DNA reads TGTGCCAGCATAGCTTGGGCAGGCCAGCAAGAGACCCAGTACTTC. This rearrangement joins TRBV6-5 to TRBJ2-5; no clear D gene. CDR1 is MNHEY and CDR2 is SVGAGI in the germline V gene. CDR3 length: 15 amino acids. The V gene lost 7 bases and the J gene lost 2 bases, with 17 bases spanning the gap.

This chain links TRBV5-6 with TRBJ2-7, with TRBD1 identical over 8 bases. The germline gives CDR1 SGHDT, CDR2 YYEEEE. The trim removed 4 bases at V and 5 bases at J, leaving 11 bases unmatched. The CDR3 extends over 15 amino acids. CDR3 nucleotides: TGTGCCAGCAGCCCCAAGACAGGGGCTCTGAACGAGCAGTACTTC. It yields the protein CASSPKTGALNEQYF.

The J gene is TRBJ2-1, the V gene TRBV25-1; D is uncertain. The CDR3 extends over 15 amino acids. Germline V lookup: CDR1 MGHDK, CDR2 SYGVNS. Trimming removed 5 bases from V and 7 bases from J, with 18 bases in between. CDR3 nucleotide sequence: TGTGCCAGCAGTAAAGACCCAGCCCGGCTGAATGAGCAGTTCTTC. It is translated as CASSKDPARLNEQFF.

This clone was recorded once. The chain uses TRBV19 and TRBJ2-1; 8 bases are a match to TRBD2. The V gene end was trimmed by 5 bases and the J gene end by 0 bases; junction bases not matched to a gene: 9. From germline, CDR1 is LNHDA and CDR2 SQIVND (reference sequence). This CDR3 region has 17 residues. The CDR3 here is CASSATSGTSSYNEQFF. The DNA of the CDR3 is TGTGCCAGTAGTGCAACTAGCGGAACAAGCTCCTACAATGAGCAGTTCTTC.

The genes are TRBV28 and TRBJ1-5; TRBD1 is a possible D gene (6 bases). Germline CDR1 reads MDHEN; CDR2 reads SYDVKM. CDR3 length equals 16 residues. V was pared by 6 bases and J by 1 base, with 16 bases between. The CDR3 protein is CASRKGQGMSNQPQHF. Here the CDR3 DNA reads TGTGCCAGCAGGAAAGGGCAGGGGATGAGCAATCAGCCCCAGCATTTT.